This TCR beta chain appears in the sequencing data of a study of blood T cells in healthy people across ages. Overall study results and limits: As naive T cell percentage varied, TCR beta diversity correlated strongly with it.

Each sample provided at least 5.5 micrograms of extracted total RNA. Germline lookup yields CDR1 MNHEY and CDR2 SVGAGI. The CDR3 extends over 13 amino acids. The authors ran a second PCR of 7 to 11 cycles using a sample-barcoded 5' primer and a J-beta primer mix. TCRdb ran MiXCR on the 5' RACE reads and lists one entry per CDR3 protein. The repertoire consists of 1 million to 1.2 million distinct CDR3 sequences, with roughly two fifths occurring once and the leading ten covering less than 15%. With respect to this clonotype: Its antigen is as yet unknown. One junction end disagrees with the germline gene, perhaps due to a read error.

V gene TRBV6-5 combines with J gene TRBJ1-1; D is possibly TRBD1 (6 bases). The source of this sequence is a young man in good health. Sequencing used blood. The CDR3 sequence is CASSYRGDTGAFF. DNA for the CDR3: TGTGCCAGCAGTTACCGCGGGGACACTGGAGCTTTCTTT.